This T cell receptor beta chain is from a study of blood T cell repertoires in COVID-19. This CDR3 contains 14 residues. Per germline, CDR1 LNHDA and CDR2 SQIVND (reference sequence). V was pared by 7 bases and J by 1 base, with 13 bases between. Authors' data handling: Nucleated cell number was recorded as an estimate derived from reference gene primer amplification. Using immunoSEQ multiplex PCR, the repertoire was profiled, and TCRdb retains in-frame clones only, with some absent. The V and J calls and clone size come from that table; D and trimming were worked out from the DNA. The sample contains some 460,000 clones, about nine tenths of which appear only once.

The chain links TRBV19 to TRBJ1-1; D ambiguous. The TCR originated in a woman aged 18-35 years who had recovered from COVID-19. Sequencing was performed on PBMCs or T cells enriched from blood (not recorded which). CDR3 DNA sequence: TGTGCCAGTACTGAGGTCCCGACGAACACTGAAGCTTTCTTT. Translating it yields CASTEVPTNTEAFF.